This T cell receptor (beta chain) was captured by sequencing in a study of identical twins. Study-wide findings and caveats: With monozygotic twins, out-of-frame TCR alpha sharing exceeded what models estimated.

From the 5' RACE reads, TCRdb called clonotypes with MiXCR, one entry per CDR3 protein. This table has a few hundred thousand distinct CDR3 sequences, roughly 15% appearing once. Comment on this clonotype: The antigen remains undetermined.

Trimming cost V 5 bases and J 1 base; bases outside gene matches: 7. This CDR3 region has 16 residues. Germline CDR1 and CDR2: SGHVS and FNYEAQ. The same sample was also studied in work on yellow fever vaccine responses in identical twins.

J is TRBJ2-2 and V is TRBV7-6; TRBD2 matches 7 bases. This receptor was obtained from a woman aged 18-29 years in good health. Material for sequencing was CD4+ T cells sorted from blood. CDR3 bases: TGTGCCAGCAGCGTACGTCTAGCGGAGAACACCGGGGAGCTGTTTTTT. This translates into CASSVRLAENTGELFF.